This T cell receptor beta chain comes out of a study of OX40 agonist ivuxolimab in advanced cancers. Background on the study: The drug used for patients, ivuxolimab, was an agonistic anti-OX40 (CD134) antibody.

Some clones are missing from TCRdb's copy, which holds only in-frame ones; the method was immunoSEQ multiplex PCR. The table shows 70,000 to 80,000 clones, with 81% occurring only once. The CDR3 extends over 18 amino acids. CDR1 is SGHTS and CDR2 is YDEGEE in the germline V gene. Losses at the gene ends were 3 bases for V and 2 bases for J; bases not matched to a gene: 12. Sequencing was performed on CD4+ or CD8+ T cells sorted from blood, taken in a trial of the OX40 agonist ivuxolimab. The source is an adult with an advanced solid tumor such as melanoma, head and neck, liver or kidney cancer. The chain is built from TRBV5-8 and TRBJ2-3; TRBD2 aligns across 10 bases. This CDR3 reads CASSSTTSGRGLTDTQYF. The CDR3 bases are TGTGCCAGCAGCTCCACAACCAGCGGGAGGGGACTCACAGATACGCAGTATTTT.